Listed below are T cell receptor beta chains from one sample, sequenced in a study of shared T cell receptors in the human thymus. The repertoire was sequenced with immunoSEQ multiplex PCR; TCRdb's copy has only in-frame clones and lacks some. In the table there are roughly 710,000 clones, around 85% of which are singletons. This sample was shared with a second study, whose subject was human thymus T cells.

The sequencing sample was made of thymocytes. Source of these receptors: a girl under two years old with a congenital heart defect. Each CDR3 is given with its conserved first and last residue. D genes are given only for firm matches. Not every row has a clone size; where given, it reads once, few, many or a size class.

clone_size cdr3_length j_call v_call d_call cdr3_aa cdr3_nt
NA 15 TRBJ1-5 TRBV27 NA CASRTAGDSNQPQHF TGTGCCAGCAGGACAGCAGGGGATAGCAATCAGCCCCAGCATTTT
NA 17 TRBJ1-1 TRBV10-2 NA CASSVVWSGSLNTEAFF TGCGCCAGCAGTGTCGTATGGAGTGGAAGCCTGAACACTGAAGCTTTCTTT
NA 19 TRBJ1-1 TRBV21-1 NA CASSKVAGRTRVEGTEAFF TGTGCCAGCAGCAAAGTAGCAGGTCGTACGAGGGTCGAGGGCACTGAAGCTTTCTTT
NA 14 TRBJ2-7 TRBV5-1 NA CASSLLAHSYEQYF TGCGCCAGCAGCTTGCTAGCGCACTCCTACGAGCAGTACTTC
NA 15 TRBJ1-2 TRBV6-5 TRBD1 CASRTRTGGLRGYTF TGTGCCAGCAGGACACGGACAGGAGGGTTAAGGGGCTACACCTTC
NA 14 TRBJ2-5 TRBV14 NA CASSQEGGTETQYF TGTGCCAGCAGCCAAGAGGGCGGGACAGAGACCCAGTACTTC
NA 15 TRBJ1-6 TRBV23-1 TRBD1 CASSWDRGSGSPLHF TGCGCCAGCAGTTGGGACAGGGGGAGTGGGTCACCCCTCCACTTT
NA 13 TRBJ1-2 TRBV5-1 NA CASSLTQGGGYTF TGCGCCAGCAGCTTGACACAGGGTGGTGGCTACACCTTC
once 13 TRBJ1-2 TRBV7-8 NA CASSFNFGRGYTF TGTGCCAGCAGCTTCAATTTCGGTCGGGGCTACACCTTC
NA 13 TRBJ2-7 TRBV6-6 TRBD1 CASTGTGGYEQYF TGTGCCAGCACCGGGACAGGGGGCTACGAGCAGTACTTC
NA 19 TRBJ1-5 TRBV4-1 TRBD1 CASSQFHPGGGQGPQPQHF TGCGCCAGCAGCCAATTTCACCCCGGGGGGGGACAGGGTCCTCAGCCCCAGCATTTT
NA 18 TRBJ2-1 TRBV4-2 TRBD2 CASSQEKKLAASYNEQFF TGTGCCAGCAGCCAAGAAAAGAAACTAGCGGCCTCCTACAATGAGCAGTTCTTC
NA 19 TRBJ2-7 TRBV5-6 TRBD1 CASRPGTGKNSTSSYEQYF TGTGCCAGCAGGCCCGGGACAGGGAAAAATAGTACGAGCTCCTACGAGCAGTACTTC
NA 17 TRBJ1-2 TRBV4-3 NA CASSQDPRQTANYGYTF TGCGCCAGCAGCCAAGATCCTCGACAGACGGCTAACTATGGCTACACCTTC
few 22 TRBJ2-3 TRBV27 TRBD1 CASSLFHVGGPGFSKDTDTQYF TGTGCCAGCAGTTTGTTTCATGTAGGGGGCCCCGGTTTCTCAAAAGACACAGATACGCAGTATTTT
NA 15 TRBJ1-6 TRBV25-1 NA CASSGTLTVNSPLHF TGTGCCAGCAGTGGGACTTTAACAGTGAATTCACCCCTCCACTTT
NA 14 TRBJ1-1 TRBV5-1 NA CASSFRSRNTEAFF TGCGCCAGCAGCTTCCGTAGCAGGAACACTGAAGCTTTCTTT
NA 16 TRBJ2-1 TRBV7-8 NA CASSKHRVGGGNEQFF TGTGCCAGCAGCAAGCACAGGGTGGGCGGTGGGAATGAGCAGTTCTTC
NA 15 TRBJ1-5 TRBV28 NA CASRFTGGSNQPQHF TGTGCCAGCAGGTTCACAGGCGGAAGCAATCAGCCCCAGCATTTT
NA 14 TRBJ1-2 TRBV28 NA CASSLRGTPHGYTF TGTGCCAGCAGCCTCCGGGGGACCCCCCATGGCTACACCTTC
NA 14 TRBJ2-5 TRBV10-2 TRBD1 CASSSWTGRETQYF TGCGCCAGCAGTTCCTGGACAGGACGGGAGACCCAGTACTTC
NA 16 TRBJ2-3 TRBV7-2 TRBD2 CASRRRGTSGPDTQYF TGTGCCAGCAGGCGCCGCGGGACTAGCGGGCCAGATACGCAGTATTTT
NA 17 TRBJ1-5 TRBV7-6 NA CASSLHHRSYSNQPQHF TGTGCCAGCAGCTTACACCACAGGTCTTATAGCAATCAGCCCCAGCATTTT
NA 17 TRBJ2-3 TRBV27 TRBD2 CASRRRSLAGCTDTQYF TGTGCCAGCAGACGTAGGAGCCTAGCGGGCTGCACAGATACGCAGTATTTT
NA 15 TRBJ2-5 TRBV25-1 NA CASNDRTRDQETQYF TGTGCCAGCAACGACAGGACAAGGGACCAAGAGACCCAGTACTTC
NA 17 TRBJ1-3 TRBV6-1 NA CASSEDQGTLSGNTIYF TGTGCCAGCAGTGAAGATCAGGGCACACTCTCTGGAAACACCATATATTTT
NA 14 TRBJ2-7 TRBV19 TRBD1 CASSNRGKSYEQYF TGTGCCAGTAGTAACAGGGGTAAATCCTACGAGCAGTACTTC
NA 13 TRBJ1-2 TRBV6-6 NA CASKPTRAPGYTF TGTGCCAGCAAACCAACCCGCGCCCCTGGTTACACCTTC
NA 18 TRBJ2-3 TRBV4-3 TRBD1 CASSQDSTGDSCTDTQYF TGCGCCAGCAGCCAAGACTCTACCGGGGACAGCTGCACAGATACGCAGTATTTT
NA 14 TRBJ1-1 TRBV5-4 NA CASSGAGWNTEAFF TGTGCCAGCAGCGGAGCAGGGTGGAACACTGAAGCTTTCTTT
NA 17 TRBJ1-5 TRBV7-2 TRBD1 CASSSRGTVYSNQPQHF TGTGCCAGCAGCTCGCGCGGGACAGTTTATAGCAATCAGCCCCAGCATTTT
NA 16 TRBJ1-5 TRBV9 NA CASSRQGEGSDQPQHF TGTGCCAGCAGCCGGCAAGGGGAGGGTTCGGATCAGCCCCAGCATTTT
NA 17 TRBJ2-1 TRBV5-4 NA CASSQSWGGPSYNEQFF TGTGCCAGCAGTCAAAGTTGGGGGGGGCCTAGCTACAATGAGCAGTTCTTC
NA 14 TRBJ1-2 TRBV6-6 NA CASSYFGTNYGYTF TGTGCCAGCAGTTACTTTGGGACAAACTATGGCTACACCTTC
NA 15 TRBJ1-2 TRBV5-4 TRBD1 CASSLARGRSYGYTF TGTGCCAGCAGCCTCGCCAGGGGGCGTAGCTATGGCTACACCTTC
NA 15 TRBJ1-6 TRBV2 TRBD1 CASSRGTERNSPLHF TGTGCCAGCAGTAGGGGGACAGAACGGAATTCACCCCTCCACTTT